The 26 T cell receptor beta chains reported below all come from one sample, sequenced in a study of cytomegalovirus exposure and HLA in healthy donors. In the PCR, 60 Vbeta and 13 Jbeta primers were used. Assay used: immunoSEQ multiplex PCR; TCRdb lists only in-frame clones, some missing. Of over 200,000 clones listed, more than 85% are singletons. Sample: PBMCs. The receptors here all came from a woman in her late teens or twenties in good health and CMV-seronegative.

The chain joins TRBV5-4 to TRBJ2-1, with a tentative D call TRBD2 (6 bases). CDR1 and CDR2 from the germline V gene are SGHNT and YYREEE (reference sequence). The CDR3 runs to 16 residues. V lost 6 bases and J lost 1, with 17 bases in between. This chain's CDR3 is CASNPNGGVSYNEQFF. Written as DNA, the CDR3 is TGTGCCAGCAACCCAAACGGGGGAGTATCCTACAATGAGCAGTTCTTC. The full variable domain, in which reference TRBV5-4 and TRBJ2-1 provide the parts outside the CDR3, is ETGVTQSPTHLIKTRGQQVTLRCSSQSGHNTVSWYQQALGQGPQFIFQYYREEENGRGNFPPRFSGLQFPNYSSELNVNALELDDSALYLCASNPNGGVSYNEQFFGPGTRLTVL.

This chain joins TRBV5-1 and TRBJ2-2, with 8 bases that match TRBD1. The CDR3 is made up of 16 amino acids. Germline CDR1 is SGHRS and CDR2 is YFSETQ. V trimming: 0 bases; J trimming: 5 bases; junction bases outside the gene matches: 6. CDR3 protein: CASSLVAGQVTGELFF. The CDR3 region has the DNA TGCGCCAGCAGCTTGGTGGCGGGACAGGTTACCGGGGAGCTGTTTTTT.

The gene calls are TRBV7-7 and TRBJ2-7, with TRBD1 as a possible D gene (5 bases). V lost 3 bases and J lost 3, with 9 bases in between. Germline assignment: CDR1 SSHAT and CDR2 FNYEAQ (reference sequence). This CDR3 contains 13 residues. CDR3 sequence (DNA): TGTGCCAGCAGCTTGGACATTCGCTACGAGCAGTACTTC. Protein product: CASSLDIRYEQYF.

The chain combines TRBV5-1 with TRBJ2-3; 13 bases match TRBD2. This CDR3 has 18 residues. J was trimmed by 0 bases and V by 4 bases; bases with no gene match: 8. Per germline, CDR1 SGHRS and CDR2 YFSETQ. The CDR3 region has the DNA TGCGCCAGCAGCCCGCCAGGACTAGCGGGGGCTAGCACAGATACGCAGTATTTT. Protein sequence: CASSPPGLAGASTDTQYF.

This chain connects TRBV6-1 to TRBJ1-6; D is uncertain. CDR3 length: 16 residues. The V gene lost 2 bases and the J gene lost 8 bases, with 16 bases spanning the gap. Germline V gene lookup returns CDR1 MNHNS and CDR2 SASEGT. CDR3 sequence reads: CASSELSFRGYSPLHF. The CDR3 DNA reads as TGTGCCAGCAGTGAATTAAGTTTCCGGGGTTATTCACCCCTCCACTTT.

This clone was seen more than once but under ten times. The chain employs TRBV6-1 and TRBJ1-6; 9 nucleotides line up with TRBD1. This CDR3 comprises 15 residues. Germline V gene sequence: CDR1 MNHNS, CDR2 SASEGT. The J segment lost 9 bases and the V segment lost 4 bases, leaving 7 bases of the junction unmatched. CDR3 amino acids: CASSARTGVISPLHF. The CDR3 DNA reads TGTGCCAGCAGTGCCCGGACAGGGGTAATTTCACCCCTCCACTTT.

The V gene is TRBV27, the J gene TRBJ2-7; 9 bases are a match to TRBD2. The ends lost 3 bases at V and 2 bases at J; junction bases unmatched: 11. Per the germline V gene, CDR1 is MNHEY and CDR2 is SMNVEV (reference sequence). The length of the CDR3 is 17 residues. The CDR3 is CASSFMAGGPRAYEQYF. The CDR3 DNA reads TGTGCCAGCAGTTTTATGGCGGGAGGGCCGAGGGCCTACGAGCAGTACTTC.

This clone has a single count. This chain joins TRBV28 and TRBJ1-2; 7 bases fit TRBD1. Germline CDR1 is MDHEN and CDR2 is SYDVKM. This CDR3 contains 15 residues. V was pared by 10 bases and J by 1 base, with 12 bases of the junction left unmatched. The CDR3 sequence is CATLPGTVLNYGYTF. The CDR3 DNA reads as TGTGCCACCCTTCCCGGGACAGTCCTTAACTATGGCTACACCTTC.

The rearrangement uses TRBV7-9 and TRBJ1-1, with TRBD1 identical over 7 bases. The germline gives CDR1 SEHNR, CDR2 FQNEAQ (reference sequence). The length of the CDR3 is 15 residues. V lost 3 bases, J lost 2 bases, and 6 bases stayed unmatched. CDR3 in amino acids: CASSFVRGSNTEAFF. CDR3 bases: TGTGCCAGCAGCTTCGTCAGGGGGTCCAACACTGAAGCTTTCTTT. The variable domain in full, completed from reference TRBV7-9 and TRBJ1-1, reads DTGVSQNPRHKITKRGQNVTFRCDPISEHNRLYWYRQTLGQGPEFLTYFQNEAQLEKSRLLSDRFSAERPKGSFSTLEIQRTEQGDSAMYLCASSFVRGSNTEAFFGQGTRLTVV.

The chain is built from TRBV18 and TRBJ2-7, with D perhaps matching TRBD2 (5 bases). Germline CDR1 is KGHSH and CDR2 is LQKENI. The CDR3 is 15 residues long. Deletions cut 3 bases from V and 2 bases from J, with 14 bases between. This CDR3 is CASSPVTGKTYEQYF. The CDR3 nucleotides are TGTGCCAGCTCACCCGTAACGGGGAAAACCTACGAGCAGTACTTC.

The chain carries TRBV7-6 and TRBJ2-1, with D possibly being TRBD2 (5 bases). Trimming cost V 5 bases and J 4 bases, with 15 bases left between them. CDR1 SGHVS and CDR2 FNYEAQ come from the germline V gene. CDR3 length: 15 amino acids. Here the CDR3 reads CASSPKRQTYNEQFF. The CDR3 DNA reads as TGTGCCAGCAGCCCCAAGCGGCAGACTTACAATGAGCAGTTCTTC.

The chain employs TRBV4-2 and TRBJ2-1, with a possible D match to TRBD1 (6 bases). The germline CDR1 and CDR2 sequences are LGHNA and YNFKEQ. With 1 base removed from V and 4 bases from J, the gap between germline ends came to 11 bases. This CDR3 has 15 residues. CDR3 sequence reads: CASSQVLDRYNEQFF. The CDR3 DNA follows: TGTGCCAGCAGCCAAGTGCTAGACAGGTACAATGAGCAGTTCTTC.

DNA for the CDR3: TGCGCCAGCAGCTTGGCAGCGGGGGAAAAGACCCAGTACTTC. Its protein is CASSLAAGEKTQYF. The chain carries TRBV5-1 and TRBJ2-5, with 8 nucleotides matching TRBD2. The CDR3 is 14 amino acids. J lost 6 bases, V lost 0 bases, and 4 bases had no gene match. Germline V lookup: CDR1 SGHRS, CDR2 YFSETQ. The variable domain in full, with the rest retrieved from reference TRBV5-1 and TRBJ2-5, is KAGVTQTPRYLIKTRGQQVTLSCSPISGHRSVSWYQQTPGQGLQFLFEYFSETQRNKGNFPGRFSGRQFSNSRSEMNVSTLELGDSALYLCASSLAAGEKTQYFGPGTRLLVL.

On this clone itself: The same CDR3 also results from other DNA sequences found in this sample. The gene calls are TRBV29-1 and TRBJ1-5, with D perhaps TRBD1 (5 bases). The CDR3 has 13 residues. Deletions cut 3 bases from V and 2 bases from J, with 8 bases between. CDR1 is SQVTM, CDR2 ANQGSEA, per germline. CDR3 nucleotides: TGCAGCGTTGAGGGGGGTGGCAATCAGCCCCAGCATTTT. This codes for CSVEGGGNQPQHF.

The CDR3: CASSYTGGESDTQYF. The CDR3 region has the DNA TGTGCCAGCAGTTATACGGGGGGGGAGTCAGATACGCAGTATTTT. V and J are TRBV6-5 and TRBJ2-3, with TRBD2 matching 8 bases. The V and J ends lost 3 bases and 4 bases, in that order; junction bases with no gene match: 6. Germline V gene sequence: CDR1 MNHEY, CDR2 SVGAGI. The CDR3 spans 15 residues.

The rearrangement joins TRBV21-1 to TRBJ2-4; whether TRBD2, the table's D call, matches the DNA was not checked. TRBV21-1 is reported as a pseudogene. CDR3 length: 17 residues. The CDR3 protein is CASSDAPSRRAKNIQYF. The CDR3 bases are TGTGCCAGCAGCGACGCCCCGTCCCGGAGAGCCAAAAACATTCAGTACTTC.

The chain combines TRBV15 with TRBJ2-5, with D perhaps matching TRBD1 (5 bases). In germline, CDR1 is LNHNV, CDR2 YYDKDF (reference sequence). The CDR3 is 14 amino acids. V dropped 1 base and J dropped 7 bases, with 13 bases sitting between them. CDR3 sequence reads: CATSRGFGAATQYF. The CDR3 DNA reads TGTGCCACCAGCAGAGGGTTTGGGGCTGCGACCCAGTACTTC.

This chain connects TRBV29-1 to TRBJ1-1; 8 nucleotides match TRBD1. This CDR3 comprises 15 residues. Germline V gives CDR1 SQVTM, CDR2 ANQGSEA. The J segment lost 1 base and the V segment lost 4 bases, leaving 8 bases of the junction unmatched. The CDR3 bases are TGCAGCGTTGTAGGGACAGGAAACCCGAACACTGAAGCTTTCTTT. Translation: CSVVGTGNPNTEAFF.

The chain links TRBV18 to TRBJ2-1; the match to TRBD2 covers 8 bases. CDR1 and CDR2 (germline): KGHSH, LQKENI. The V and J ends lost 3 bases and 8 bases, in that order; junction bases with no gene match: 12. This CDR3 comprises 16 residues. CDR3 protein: CASSPDSGISIDEQFF. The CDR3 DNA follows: TGTGCCAGCTCACCGGATAGCGGGATCTCAATCGATGAGCAGTTCTTC.

As DNA, the CDR3 is TGTGCCAGCAGCCTGGACAGGGGAACCTACGAGCAGTACTTC. Its translation: CASSLDRGTYEQYF. The rearrangement uses TRBV5-6 and TRBJ2-7; the match to TRBD1 covers 9 bases. With 4 bases clipped from V and 2 bases from J, the junction kept 4 bases outside the gene matches. This CDR3 spans 14 amino acids. The germline V gene encodes CDR1 SGHDT and CDR2 YYEEEE.

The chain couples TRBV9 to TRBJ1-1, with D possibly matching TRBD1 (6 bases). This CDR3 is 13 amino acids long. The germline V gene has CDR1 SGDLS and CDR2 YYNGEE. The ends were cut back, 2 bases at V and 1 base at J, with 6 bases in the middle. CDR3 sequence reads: CASSVDRNTEAFF. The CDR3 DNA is TGTGCCAGCAGCGTGGACAGGAACACTGAAGCTTTCTTT.

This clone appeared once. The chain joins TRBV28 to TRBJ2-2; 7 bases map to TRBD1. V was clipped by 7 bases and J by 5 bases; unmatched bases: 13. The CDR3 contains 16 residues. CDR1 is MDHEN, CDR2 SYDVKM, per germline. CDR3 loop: CASNPMTGIRTGELFF. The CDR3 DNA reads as TGTGCCAGCAATCCCATGACAGGGATAAGGACCGGGGAGCTGTTTTTT.

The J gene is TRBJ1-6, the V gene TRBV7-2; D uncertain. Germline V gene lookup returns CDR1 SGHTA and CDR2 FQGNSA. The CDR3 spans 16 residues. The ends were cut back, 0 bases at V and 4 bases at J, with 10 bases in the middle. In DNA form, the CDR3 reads TGTGCCAGCAGCTTAGCCCAGTCGGGATATAATTCACCCCTCCACTTT. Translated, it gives CASSLAQSGYNSPLHF. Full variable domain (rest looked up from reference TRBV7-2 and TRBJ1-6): GAGVSQSPSNKVTEKGKDVELRCDPISGHTALYWYRQSLGQGLEFLIYFQGNSAPDKSGLPSDRFSAERTGGSVSTLTIQRTQQEDSAVYLCASSLAQSGYNSPLHFGNGTRLTVT.

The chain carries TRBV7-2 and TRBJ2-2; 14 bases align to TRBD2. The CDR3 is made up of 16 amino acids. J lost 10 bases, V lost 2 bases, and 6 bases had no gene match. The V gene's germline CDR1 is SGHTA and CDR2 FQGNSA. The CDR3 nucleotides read TGTGCCAGCAGCTTAAGAGGGACTAGCGGGAGACAGGAGCTGTTTTTT. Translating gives CASSLRGTSGRQELFF.

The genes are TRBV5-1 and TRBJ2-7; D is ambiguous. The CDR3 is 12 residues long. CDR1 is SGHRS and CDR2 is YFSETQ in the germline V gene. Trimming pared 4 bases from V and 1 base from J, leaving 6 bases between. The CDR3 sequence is CASSPESYEQYF. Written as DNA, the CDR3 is TGCGCCAGCAGCCCTGAGTCCTACGAGCAGTACTTC.

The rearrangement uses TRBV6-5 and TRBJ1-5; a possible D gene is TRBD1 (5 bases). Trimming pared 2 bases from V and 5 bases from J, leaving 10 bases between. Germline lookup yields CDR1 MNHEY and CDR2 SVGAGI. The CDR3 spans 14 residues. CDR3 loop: CASSYVQGHQPQHF. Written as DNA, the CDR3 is TGTGCCAGCAGTTACGTCCAGGGCCATCAGCCCCAGCATTTT.